This T cell receptor beta chain originates from a study of blood T cell repertoires in COVID-19. Whole-study context: Researchers got acute and convalescent COVID-19 samples from the United States, Italy and Spain. T cells, B-cell-depleted T cells, or PBMCs provided the cDNA or gDNA that served as material.

Trimming took off 4 bases at V and 8 bases at J, with 8 bases between the two ends. This CDR3 region has 11 residues. From germline, CDR1 is MDHEN and CDR2 SYDVKM. Clones were sequenced by immunoSEQ multiplex PCR, and TCRdb holds only the in-frame ones, with some missing. Here the sample spans some 370,000 clones, 89% being singletons. The V gene is TRBV28, the J gene TRBJ1-2; D remains ambiguous. The receptor comes from a man aged 35 to 55 with acute or convalescent COVID-19. The sequencing input was peripheral blood. The CDR3 sequence is CASSSRPGYTF. The CDR3 DNA sequence: TGTGCCAGCAGTTCCAGGCCGGGCTACACCTTC.